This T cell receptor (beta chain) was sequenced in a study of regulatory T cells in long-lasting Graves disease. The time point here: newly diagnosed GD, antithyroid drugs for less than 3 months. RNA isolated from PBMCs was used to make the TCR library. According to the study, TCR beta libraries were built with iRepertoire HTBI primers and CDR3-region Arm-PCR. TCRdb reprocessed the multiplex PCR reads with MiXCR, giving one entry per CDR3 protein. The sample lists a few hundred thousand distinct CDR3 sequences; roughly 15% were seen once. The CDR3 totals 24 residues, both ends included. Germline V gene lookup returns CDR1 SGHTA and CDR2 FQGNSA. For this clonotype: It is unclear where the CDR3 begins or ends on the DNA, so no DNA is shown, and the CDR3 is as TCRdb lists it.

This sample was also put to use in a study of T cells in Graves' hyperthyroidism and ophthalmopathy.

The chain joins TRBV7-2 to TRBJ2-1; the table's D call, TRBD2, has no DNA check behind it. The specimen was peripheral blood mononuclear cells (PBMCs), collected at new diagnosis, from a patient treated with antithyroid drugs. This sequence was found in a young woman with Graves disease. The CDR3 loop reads CASSLALAGGVYEQYFGPGNEQFF.